This TCR beta chain is from a study of T cell changes during pregnancy in multiple sclerosis (dated by TCRdb to 2018 to 2020). In terms of the full investigation: In women with multiple sclerosis, the researchers looked at how the T cell repertoire shifted as pregnancy progressed.

The junction shows trimming of 2 bases on V and 2 bases on J, and the gene matches do not reach 10 bases of it. From cysteine to phenylalanine, the CDR3 is 17 amino acids long. Left in the record is the CDR3 DNA by itself, 51 bases read in frame from the first base. The germline V gene (reference sequence) sets CDR1 to SGHNT and CDR2 to YYREEE. Notes on this clone: Its antigen specificity is not known. Qualities for individual bases were not recorded, and no much larger clone is one base off.

Libraries were made using the immunoSEQ multiplex PCR assay. Sourced from immuneACCESS, this table was stored by TCRdb with only in-frame sequences that have V and J called. A share of the clones is absent; for the studies checked, an unresolved V gene accounts for under half, and the remainder has no known explanation. Recorded for this sample are tens of thousands of clones; about 90% of them occurred a single time. The ten largest make up approximately 0.15% of the sample. Sample: CD4+ T cells from peripheral blood mononuclear cells, taken after pregnancy. The rearrangement combines TRBV5-4 with TRBJ2-3, with 8 middle bases fitting TRBD2. This clonotype originated in a female donor in good health, enrolled as a control in a pregnancy study. The sequenced DNA is TGTGCCAGCAGCTTAGATCGGGGGGGTGTAAACACAGATACGCAGTATTTT. Translated, this gives CASSLDRGGVNTDTQYF.